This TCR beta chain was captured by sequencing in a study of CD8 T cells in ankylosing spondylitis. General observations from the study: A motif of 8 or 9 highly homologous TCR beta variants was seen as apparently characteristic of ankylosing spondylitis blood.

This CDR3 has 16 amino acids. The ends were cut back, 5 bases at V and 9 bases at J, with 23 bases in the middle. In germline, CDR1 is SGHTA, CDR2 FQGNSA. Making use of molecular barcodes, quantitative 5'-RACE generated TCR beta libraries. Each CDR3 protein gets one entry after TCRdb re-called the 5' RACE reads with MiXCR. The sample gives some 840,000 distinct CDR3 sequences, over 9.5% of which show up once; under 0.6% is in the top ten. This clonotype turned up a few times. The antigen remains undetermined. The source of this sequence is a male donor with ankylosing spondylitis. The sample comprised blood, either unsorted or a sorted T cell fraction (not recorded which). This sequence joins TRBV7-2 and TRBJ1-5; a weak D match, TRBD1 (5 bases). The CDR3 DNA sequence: TGTGCCAGCAGCCTTCGGGGGTTGGGCGCATCTCCGCCCCAGCATTTT. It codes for CASSLRGLGASPPQHF.